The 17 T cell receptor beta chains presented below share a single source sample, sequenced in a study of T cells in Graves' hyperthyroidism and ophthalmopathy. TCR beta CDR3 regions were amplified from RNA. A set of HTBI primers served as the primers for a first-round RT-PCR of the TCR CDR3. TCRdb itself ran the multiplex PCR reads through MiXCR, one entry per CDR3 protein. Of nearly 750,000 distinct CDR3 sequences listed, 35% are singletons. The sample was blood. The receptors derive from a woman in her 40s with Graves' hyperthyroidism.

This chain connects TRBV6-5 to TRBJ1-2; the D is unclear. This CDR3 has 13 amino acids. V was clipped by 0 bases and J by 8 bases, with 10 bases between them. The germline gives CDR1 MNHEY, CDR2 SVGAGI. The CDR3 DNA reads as TGTGCCAGCAGTTACTCTATCGATCGCGGCTACACCTTC. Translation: CASSYSIDRGYTF.

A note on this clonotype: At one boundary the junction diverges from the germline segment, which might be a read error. This CDR3 reads CATSSLGDPRSGANVLTF. The CDR3 DNA is TGTGCCACCAGCAGCTTGGGGGATCCGAGGTCTGGCGCCAACGTCCTGACTTTC. This chain joins TRBV15 and TRBJ2-6; D may match TRBD1 or TRBD2 (5 bases each). The length of the CDR3 is 18 residues. CDR1 and CDR2 from the germline V gene are LNHNV and YYDKDF (reference sequence).

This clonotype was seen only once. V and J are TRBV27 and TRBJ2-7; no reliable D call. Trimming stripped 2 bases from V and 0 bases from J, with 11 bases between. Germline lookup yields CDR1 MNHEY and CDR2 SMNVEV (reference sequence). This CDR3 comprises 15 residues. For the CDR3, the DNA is TGTGCCAGCAGTTTAAGACGGAGACCCTCCTACGAGCAGTACTTC. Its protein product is CASSLRRRPSYEQYF.

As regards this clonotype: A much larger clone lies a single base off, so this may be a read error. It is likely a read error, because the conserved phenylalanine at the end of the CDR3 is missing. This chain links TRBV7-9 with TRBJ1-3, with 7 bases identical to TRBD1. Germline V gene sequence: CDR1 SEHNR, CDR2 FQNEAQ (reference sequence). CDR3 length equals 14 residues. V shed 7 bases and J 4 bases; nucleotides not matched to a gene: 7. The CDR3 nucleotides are TGTGCCAGCACCCCCACAGGGGAAGGAAACACCATATATCTT. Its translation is CASTPTGEGNTIYL.

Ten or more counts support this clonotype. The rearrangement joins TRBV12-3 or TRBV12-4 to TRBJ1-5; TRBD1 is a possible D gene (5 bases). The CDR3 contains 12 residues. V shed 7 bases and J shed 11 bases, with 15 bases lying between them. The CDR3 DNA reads TGTGCCAGCACCAAACCAAGGGGATCCCAGCATTTT. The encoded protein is CASTKPRGSQHF.

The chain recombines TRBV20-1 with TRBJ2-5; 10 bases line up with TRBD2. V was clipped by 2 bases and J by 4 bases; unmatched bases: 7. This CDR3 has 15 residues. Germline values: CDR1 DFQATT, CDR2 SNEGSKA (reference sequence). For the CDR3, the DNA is TGCAGTGCTAGATCCACACTAGCGGGACCAGAGACCCAGTACTTC. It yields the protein CSARSTLAGPETQYF.

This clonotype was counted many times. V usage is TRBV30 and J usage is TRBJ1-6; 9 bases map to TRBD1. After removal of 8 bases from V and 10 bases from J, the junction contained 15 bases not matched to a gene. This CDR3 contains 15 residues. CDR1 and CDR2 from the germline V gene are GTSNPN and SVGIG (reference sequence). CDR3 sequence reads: CALVPGQGAASPLHF. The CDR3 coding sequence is TGTGCCCTCGTCCCGGGACAGGGAGCCGCATCACCCCTCCACTTT.

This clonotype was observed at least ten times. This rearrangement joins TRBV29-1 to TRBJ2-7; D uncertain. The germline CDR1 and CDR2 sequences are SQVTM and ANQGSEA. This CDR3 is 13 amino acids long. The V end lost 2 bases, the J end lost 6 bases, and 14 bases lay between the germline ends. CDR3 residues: CSVEWGRRREQYF. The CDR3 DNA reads TGCAGCGTTGAATGGGGAAGAAGGCGCGAGCAGTACTTC.

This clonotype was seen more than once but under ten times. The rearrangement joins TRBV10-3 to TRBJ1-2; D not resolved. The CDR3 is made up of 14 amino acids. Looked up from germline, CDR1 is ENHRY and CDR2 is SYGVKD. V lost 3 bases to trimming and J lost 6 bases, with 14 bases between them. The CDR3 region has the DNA TGTGCCATCAGTGAAAACGACGGAAGGGATGGCTACACCTTC. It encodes CAISENDGRDGYTF.

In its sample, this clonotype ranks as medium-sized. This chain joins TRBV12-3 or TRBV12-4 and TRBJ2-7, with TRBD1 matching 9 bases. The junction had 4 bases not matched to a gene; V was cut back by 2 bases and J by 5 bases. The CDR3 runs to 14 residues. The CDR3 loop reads CASSLTGGWDEQYF. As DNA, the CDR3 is TGTGCCAGCAGTTTAACAGGGGGCTGGGACGAGCAGTACTTC.

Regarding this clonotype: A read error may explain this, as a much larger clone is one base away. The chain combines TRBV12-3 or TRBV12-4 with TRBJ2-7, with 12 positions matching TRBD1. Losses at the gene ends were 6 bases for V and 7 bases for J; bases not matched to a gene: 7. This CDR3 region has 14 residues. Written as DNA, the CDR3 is TGTGCCAGCAGACCGGGACAGGGGGCAGAAGAGCAGTACTTC. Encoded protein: CASRPGQGAEEQYF.

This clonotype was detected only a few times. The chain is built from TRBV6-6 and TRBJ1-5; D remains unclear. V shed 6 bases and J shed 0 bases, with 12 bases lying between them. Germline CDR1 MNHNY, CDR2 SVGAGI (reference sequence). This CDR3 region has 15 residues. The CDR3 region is CASRDTLYSNQPQHF. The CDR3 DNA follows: TGTGCCAGCAGAGACACCCTCTATAGCAATCAGCCCCAGCATTTT.

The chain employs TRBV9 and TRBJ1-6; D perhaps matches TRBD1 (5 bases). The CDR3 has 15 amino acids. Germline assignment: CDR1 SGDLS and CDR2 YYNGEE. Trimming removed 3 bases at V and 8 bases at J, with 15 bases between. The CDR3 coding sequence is TGTGCCAGCAGCGCCGAACACGGGGCGGATTCACCCCTCCACTTT. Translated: CASSAEHGADSPLHF.

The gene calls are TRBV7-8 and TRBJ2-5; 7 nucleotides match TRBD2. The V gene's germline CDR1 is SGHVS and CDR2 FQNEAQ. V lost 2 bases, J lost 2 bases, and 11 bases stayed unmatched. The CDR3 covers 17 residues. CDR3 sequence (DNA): TGTGCCAGCAGCTTAAACCCCTGGGGGGGACCTCAAGAGACCCAGTACTTC. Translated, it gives CASSLNPWGGPQETQYF.

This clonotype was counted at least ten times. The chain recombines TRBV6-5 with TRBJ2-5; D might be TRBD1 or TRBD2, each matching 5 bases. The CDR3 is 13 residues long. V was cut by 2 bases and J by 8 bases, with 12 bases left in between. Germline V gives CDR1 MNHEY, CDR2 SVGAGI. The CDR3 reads CASSYDSRGTQYF. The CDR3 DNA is TGTGCCAGCAGTTACGACAGCCGGGGAACCCAGTACTTC.

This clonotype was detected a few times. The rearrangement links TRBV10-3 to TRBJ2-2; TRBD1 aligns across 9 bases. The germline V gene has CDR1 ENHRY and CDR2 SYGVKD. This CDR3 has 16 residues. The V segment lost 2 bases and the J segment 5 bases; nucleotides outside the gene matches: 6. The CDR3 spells CAISEAGTGSTGELFF. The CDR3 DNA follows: TGTGCCATCAGTGAGGCCGGGACAGGGTCAACCGGGGAGCTGTTTTTT.

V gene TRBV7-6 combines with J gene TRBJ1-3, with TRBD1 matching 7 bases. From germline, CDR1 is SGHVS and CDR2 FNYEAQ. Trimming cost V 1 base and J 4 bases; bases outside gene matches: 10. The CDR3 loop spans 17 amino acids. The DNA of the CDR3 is TGTGCCAGCAGCTTAGGGGGGCCGAGGGGGCCAGGAAACACCATATATTTT. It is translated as CASSLGGPRGPGNTIYF. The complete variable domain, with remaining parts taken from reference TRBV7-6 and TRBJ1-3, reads GAGVSQSPRYKVTKRGQDVALRCDPISGHVSLYWYRQALGQGPEFLTYFNYEAQQDKSGLPNDRFSAERPEGSISTLTIQRTEQRDSAMYRCASSLGGPRGPGNTIYFGEGSWLTVV.